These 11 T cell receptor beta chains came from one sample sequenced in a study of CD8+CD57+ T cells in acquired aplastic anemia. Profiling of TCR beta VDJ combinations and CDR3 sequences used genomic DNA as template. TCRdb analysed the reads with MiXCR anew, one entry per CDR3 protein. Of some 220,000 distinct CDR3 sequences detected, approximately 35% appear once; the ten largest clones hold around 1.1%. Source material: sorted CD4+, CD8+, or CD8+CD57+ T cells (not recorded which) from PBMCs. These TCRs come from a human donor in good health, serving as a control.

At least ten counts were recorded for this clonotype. Here the CDR3 reads CASSLLRNTEAFF. CDR3 bases: TGTGCCAGCAGTTTACTACGGAACACTGAAGCTTTCTTT. The chain joins TRBV12-3 or TRBV12-4 to TRBJ1-1; D uncertain. This CDR3 region has 13 residues. V lost 2 bases, J lost 1 base, and 5 bases lay in between.

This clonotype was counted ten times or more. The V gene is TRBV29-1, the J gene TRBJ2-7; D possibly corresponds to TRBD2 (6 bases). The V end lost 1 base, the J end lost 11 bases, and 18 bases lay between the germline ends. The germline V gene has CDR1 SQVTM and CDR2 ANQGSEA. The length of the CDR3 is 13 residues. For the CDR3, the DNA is TGCAGCGTTGAAGTTGGGGGGTTCGTAGGGGAGTACTTC. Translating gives CSVEVGGFVGEYF.

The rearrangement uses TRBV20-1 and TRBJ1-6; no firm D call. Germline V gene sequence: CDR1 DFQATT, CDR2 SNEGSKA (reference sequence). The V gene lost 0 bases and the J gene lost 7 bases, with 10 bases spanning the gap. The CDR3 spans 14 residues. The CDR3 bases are TGCAGTGCTAGAGACGAGGGAGGGAATTCACCCCTCCACTTT. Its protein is CSARDEGGNSPLHF.

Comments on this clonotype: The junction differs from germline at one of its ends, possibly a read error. The CDR3 DNA is TGTGCCAGCAGTGAAGATTCAACAGGGGCCAACGCCTTT. Translating it yields CASSEDSTGANAF. The chain joins TRBV25-1 to TRBJ1-1; 7 nucleotides line up with TRBD1. Germline CDR1 is MGHDK and CDR2 is SYGVNS. This CDR3 is built from 13 residues.

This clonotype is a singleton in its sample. CDR3 amino acids: CATSDAGTVNYGYTF. For the CDR3, the DNA is TGTGCCACCAGCGATGCCGGGACGGTTAACTATGGCTACACCTTC. V gene TRBV24-1 combines with J gene TRBJ1-2, with D possibly being TRBD1 (5 bases). Trimming took 7 bases from V and 1 from J, leaving 15 bases between them. Per germline, CDR1 KGHDR and CDR2 SFDVKD. CDR3 length equals 15 residues.

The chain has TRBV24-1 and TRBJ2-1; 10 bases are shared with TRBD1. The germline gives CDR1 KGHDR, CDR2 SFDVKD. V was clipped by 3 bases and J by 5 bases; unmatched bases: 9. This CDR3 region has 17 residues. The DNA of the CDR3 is TGTGCCACCAGTGATCCCCCGGGACAGGGGCGAAACAATGAGCAGTTCTTC. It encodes CATSDPPGQGRNNEQFF.

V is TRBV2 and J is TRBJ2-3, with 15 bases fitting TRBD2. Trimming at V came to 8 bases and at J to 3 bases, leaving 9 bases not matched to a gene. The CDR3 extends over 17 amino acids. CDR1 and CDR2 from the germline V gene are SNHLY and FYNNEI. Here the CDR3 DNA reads TGTGCCAGCGGACTAGCGGGGGGGCCAGGGGTGACAGATACGCAGTATTTT. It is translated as CASGLAGGPGVTDTQYF.

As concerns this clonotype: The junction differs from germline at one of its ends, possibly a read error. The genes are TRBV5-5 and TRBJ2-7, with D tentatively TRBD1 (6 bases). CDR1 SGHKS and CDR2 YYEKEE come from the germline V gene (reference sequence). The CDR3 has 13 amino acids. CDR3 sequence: CAGSLDSYYEQYF. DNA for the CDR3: TGTGCCGGCAGCTTGGACAGTTACTACGAGCAGTACTTC.

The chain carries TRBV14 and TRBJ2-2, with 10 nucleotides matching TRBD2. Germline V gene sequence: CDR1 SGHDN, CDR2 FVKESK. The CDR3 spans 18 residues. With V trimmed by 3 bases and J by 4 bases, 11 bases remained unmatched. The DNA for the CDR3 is TGTGCCAGCAGCCAGCGAGCTAGCGGGAGAGTCGGCACCGGGGAGCTGTTTTTT. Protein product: CASSQRASGRVGTGELFF.

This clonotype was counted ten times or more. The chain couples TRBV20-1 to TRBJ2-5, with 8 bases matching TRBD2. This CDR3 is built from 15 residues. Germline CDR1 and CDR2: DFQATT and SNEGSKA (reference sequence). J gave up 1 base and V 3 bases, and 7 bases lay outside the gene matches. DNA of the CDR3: TGCAGTGCTAGGCTGGCGGGAGGCTTCCAAGAGACCCAGTACTTC. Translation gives CSARLAGGFQETQYF.

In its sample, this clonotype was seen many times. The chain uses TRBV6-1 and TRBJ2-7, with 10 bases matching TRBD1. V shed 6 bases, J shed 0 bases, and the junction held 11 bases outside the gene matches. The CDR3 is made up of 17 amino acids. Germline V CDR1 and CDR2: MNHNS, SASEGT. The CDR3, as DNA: TGTGCCAGCAGCAGGACAGGGGGGCTGTTCAGCTCCTACGAGCAGTACTTC. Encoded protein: CASSRTGGLFSSYEQYF.